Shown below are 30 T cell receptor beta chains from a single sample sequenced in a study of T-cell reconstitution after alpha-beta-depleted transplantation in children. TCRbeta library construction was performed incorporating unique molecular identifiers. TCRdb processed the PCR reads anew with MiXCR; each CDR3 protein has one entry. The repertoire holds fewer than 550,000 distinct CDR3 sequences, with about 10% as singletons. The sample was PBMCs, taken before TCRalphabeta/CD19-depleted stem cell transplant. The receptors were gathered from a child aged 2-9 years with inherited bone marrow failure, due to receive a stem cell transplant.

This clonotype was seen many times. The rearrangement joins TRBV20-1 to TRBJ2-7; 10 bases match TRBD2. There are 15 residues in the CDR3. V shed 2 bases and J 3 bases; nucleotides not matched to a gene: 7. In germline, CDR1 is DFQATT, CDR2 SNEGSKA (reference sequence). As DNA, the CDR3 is TGCAGTGCTAGAAGAGCTAGCGGGAGTTTCTACGAGCAGTACTTC. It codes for CSARRASGSFYEQYF.

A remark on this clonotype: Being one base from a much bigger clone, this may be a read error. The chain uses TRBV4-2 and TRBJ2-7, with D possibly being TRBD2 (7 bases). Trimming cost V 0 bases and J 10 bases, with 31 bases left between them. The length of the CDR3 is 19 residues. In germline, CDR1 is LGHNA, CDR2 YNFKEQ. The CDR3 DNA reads TGTGCCAGCAGCCAAGATCTACAGGGCTGGGGCGGGGGCCTCTTCGACCAGTACTTC. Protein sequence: CASSQDLQGWGGGLFDQYF.

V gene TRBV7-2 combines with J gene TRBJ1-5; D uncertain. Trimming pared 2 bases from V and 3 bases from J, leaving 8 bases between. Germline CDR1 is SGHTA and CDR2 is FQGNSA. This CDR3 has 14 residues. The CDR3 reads CASSLTPYNQPQHF. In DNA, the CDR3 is TGTGCCAGCAGCTTAACACCCTACAATCAGCCCCAGCATTTT.

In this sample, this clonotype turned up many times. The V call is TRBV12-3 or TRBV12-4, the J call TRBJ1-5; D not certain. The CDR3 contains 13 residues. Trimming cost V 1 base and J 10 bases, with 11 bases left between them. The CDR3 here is CASSLGRTDPQHF. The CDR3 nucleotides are TGTGCCAGCAGTTTAGGCCGGACCGATCCCCAGCATTTT.

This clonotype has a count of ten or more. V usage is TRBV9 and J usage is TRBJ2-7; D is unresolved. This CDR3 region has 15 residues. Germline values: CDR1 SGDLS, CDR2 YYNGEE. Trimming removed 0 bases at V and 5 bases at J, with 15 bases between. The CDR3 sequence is CASSVATSGQDEQYF. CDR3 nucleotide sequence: TGTGCCAGCAGCGTAGCTACTTCCGGTCAGGACGAGCAGTACTTC. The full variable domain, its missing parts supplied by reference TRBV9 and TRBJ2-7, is DSGVTQTPKHLITATGQRVTLRCSPRSGDLSVYWYQQSLDQGLQFLIQYYNGEERAKGNILERFSAQQFPDLHSELNLSSLELGDSALYFCASSVATSGQDEQYFGPGTRLTVT.

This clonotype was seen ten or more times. The DNA of the CDR3 is TGTGCCAGCAGCGCCACGGAGGTCCCAGATACGCAGTATTTT. It translates to CASSATEVPDTQYF. The rearrangement links TRBV9 to TRBJ2-3; D may be TRBD2 (5 bases). The CDR3 runs to 14 residues. The V gene lost 3 bases and the J gene lost 4 bases, with 12 bases spanning the gap. In germline, CDR1 is SGDLS, CDR2 YYNGEE.

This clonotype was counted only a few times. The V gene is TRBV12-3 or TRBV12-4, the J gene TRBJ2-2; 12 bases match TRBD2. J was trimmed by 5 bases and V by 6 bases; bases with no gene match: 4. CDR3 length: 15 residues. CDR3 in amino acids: CASRSGLAGTGELFF. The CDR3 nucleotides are TGTGCCAGCAGGTCCGGACTAGCGGGAACCGGGGAGCTGTTTTTT.

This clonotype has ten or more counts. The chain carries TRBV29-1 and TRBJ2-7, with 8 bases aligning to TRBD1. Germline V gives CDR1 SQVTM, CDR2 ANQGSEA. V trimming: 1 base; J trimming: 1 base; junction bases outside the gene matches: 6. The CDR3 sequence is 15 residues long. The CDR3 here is CSVEGTGGPSYEQYF. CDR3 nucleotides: TGCAGCGTTGAAGGCACAGGGGGACCGTCCTACGAGCAGTACTTC.

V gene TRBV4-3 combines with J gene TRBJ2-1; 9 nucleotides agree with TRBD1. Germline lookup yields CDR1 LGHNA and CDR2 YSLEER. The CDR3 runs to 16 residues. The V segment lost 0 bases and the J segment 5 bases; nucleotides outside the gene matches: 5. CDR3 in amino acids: CASSQDQGQGNNEQFF. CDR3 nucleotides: TGCGCCAGCAGCCAAGATCAGGGACAGGGAAACAATGAGCAGTTCTTC.

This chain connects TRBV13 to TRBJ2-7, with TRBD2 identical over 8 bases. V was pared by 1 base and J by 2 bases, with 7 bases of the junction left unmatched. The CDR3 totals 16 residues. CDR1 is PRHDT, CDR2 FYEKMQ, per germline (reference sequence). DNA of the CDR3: TGTGCCAGCAGCTTAGCCCCGGGACTAGAGACCTACGAGCAGTACTTC. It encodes CASSLAPGLETYEQYF.

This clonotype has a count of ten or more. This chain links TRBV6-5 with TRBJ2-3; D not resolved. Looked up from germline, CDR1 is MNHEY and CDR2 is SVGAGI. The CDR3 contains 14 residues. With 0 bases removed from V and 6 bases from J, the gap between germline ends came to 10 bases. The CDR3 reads CASSYSYLVDTQYF. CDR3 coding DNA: TGTGCCAGCAGTTACTCTTATTTGGTGGATACGCAGTATTTT.

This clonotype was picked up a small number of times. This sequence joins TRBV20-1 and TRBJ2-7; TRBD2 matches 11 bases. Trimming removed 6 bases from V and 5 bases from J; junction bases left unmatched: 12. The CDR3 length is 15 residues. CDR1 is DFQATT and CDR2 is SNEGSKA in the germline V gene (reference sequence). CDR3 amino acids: CSATGTSGPQDEQYF. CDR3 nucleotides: TGCAGTGCCACCGGGACTAGCGGACCCCAAGACGAGCAGTACTTC.

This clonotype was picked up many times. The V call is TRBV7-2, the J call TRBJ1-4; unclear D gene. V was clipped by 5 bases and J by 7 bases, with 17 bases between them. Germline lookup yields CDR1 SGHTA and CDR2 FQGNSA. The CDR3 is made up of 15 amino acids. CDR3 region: CASSQIAFPGEKLFF. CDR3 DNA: TGTGCCAGCAGCCAAATCGCCTTCCCGGGTGAAAAACTGTTTTTT.

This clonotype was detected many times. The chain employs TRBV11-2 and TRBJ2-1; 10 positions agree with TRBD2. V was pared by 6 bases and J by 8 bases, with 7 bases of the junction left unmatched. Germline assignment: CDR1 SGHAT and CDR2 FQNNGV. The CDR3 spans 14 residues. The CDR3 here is CASRSGRGLDEQFF. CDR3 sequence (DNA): TGTGCCAGCAGAAGCGGGAGGGGACTGGATGAGCAGTTCTTC.

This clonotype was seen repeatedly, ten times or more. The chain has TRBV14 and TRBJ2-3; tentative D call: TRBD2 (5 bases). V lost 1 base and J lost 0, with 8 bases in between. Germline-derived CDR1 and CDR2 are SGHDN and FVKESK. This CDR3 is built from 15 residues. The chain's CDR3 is CASSQAGISTDTQYF. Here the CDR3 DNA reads TGTGCCAGCAGCCAAGCCGGGATCAGCACAGATACGCAGTATTTT.

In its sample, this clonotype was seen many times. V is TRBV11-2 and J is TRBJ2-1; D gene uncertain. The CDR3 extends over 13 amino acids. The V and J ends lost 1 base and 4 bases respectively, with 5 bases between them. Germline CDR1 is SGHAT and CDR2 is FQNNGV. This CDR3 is CASSLATYNEQFF. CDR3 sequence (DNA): TGTGCCAGCAGCTTAGCAACATACAATGAGCAGTTCTTC.

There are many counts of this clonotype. The CDR3 bases are TGTGCCAGCAGCCAAGGGACAGGGGCTGGGGCCAACGTCCTGACTTTC. Its translation: CASSQGTGAGANVLTF. The rearrangement joins TRBV4-2 to TRBJ2-6, with 9 bases identical to TRBD1. The V segment lost 1 base and the J segment 2 bases; nucleotides outside the gene matches: 0. Per the germline V gene, CDR1 is LGHNA and CDR2 is YNFKEQ. The CDR3 length is 16 residues.

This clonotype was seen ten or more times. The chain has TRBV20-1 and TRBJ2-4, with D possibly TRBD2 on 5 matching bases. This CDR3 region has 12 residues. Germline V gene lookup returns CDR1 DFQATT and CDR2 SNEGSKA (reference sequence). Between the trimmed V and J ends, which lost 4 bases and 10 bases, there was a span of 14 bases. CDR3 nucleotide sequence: TGCAGTGCTACAAACGCGGGCCTTATTCAGTACTTC. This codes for CSATNAGLIQYF.

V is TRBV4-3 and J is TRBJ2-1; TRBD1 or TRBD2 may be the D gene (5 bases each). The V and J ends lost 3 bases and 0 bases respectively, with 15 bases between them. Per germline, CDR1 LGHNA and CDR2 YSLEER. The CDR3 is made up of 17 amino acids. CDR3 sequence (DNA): TGCGCCAGCAGCCACCCCCTCGAGGGGAGCTCCTACAATGAGCAGTTCTTC. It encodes CASSHPLEGSSYNEQFF.

DNA for the CDR3: TGTGCCAGCAGCCAAGTACGCGGACTCAACTACAATGAGCAGTTCTTC. Translation gives CASSQVRGLNYNEQFF. The chain links TRBV14 to TRBJ2-1, with a weak D call TRBD2 (5 bases). CDR1 is SGHDN, CDR2 FVKESK, per germline. There are 16 residues in the CDR3. V lost 1 base to trimming and J lost 3 bases, with 13 bases between them.

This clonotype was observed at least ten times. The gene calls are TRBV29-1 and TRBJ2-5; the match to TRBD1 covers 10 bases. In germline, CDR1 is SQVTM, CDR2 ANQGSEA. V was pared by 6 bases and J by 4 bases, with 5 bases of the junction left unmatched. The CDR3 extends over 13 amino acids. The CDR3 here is CSVPGTGVETQYF. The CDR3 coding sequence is TGCAGCGTCCCAGGGACAGGGGTAGAGACCCAGTACTTC.

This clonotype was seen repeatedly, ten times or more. This CDR3 reads CASSWTSGNSYNEQFF. The CDR3 nucleotides read TGCGCCAGCAGCTGGACTAGCGGGAACTCCTACAATGAGCAGTTCTTC. The chain recombines TRBV5-1 with TRBJ2-1, with 12 nucleotides matching TRBD2. The CDR3 runs to 16 residues. Germline trimming cut 3 bases from V and 0 bases from J; bases unmatched to any gene: 1. Germline V gene lookup returns CDR1 SGHRS and CDR2 YFSETQ.

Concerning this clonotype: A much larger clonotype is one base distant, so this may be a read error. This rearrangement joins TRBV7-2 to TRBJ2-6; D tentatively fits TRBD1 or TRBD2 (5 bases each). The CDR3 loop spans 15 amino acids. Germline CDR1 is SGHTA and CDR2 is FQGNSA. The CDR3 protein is CATSLGPSGANVLIF. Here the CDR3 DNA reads TGTGCCACCAGCTTAGGGCCATCCGGGGCCAACGTCCTGATTTTC.

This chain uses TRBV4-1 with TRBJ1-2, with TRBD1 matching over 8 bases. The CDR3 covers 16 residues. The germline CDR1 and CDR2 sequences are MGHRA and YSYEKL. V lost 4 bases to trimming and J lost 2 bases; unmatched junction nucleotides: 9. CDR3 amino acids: CASSRLGQALNYGYTF. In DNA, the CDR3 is TGCGCCAGCAGCCGTTTGGGACAGGCCTTAAACTATGGCTACACCTTC.

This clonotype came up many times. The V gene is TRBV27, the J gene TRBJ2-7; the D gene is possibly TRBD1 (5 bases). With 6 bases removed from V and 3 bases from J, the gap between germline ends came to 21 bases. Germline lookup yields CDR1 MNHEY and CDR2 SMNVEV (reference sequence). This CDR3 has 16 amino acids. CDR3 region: CASRATIYGAFYEQYF. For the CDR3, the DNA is TGTGCCAGCAGAGCTACCATCTATGGGGCCTTCTACGAGCAGTACTTC.

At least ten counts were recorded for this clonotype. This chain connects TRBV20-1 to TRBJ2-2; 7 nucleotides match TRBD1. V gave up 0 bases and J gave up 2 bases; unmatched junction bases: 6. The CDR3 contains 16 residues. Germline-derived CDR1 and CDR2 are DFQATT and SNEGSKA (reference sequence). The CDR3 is CSARDLRDSNTGELFF. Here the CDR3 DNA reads TGCAGTGCTAGAGATCTCCGGGACAGCAACACCGGGGAGCTGTTTTTT.

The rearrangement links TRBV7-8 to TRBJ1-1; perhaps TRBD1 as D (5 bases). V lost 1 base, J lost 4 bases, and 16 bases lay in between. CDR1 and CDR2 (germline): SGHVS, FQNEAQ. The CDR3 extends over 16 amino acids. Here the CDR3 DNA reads TGTGCCAGCAGCTTAGAACCTCAGGGTGGCGGCACTGAAGCTTTCTTT. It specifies CASSLEPQGGGTEAFF.

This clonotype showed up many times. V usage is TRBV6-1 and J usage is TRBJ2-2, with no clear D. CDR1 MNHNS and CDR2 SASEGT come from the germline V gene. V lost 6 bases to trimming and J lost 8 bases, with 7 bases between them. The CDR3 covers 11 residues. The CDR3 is CASRVWGELFF. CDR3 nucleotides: TGTGCCAGCAGAGTTTGGGGGGAGCTGTTTTTT.

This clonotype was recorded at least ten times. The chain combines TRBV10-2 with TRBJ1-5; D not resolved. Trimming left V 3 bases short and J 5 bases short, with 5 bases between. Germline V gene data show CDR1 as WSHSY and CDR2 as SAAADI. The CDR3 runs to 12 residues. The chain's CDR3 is CASSDLYQPQHF. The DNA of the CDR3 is TGCGCCAGCAGTGATCTTTATCAGCCCCAGCATTTT.

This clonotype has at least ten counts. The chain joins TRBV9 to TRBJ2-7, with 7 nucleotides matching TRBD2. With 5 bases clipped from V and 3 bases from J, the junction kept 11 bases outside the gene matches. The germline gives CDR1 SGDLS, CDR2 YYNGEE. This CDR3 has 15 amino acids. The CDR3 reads CASSKLAAPGYEQYF. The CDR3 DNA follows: TGTGCCAGCAGTAAGCTAGCGGCGCCTGGCTACGAGCAGTACTTC.